The TCR beta chain described here comes from a study of T cell repertoires in cytomegalovirus infection. Across the whole study: It was the public TCR beta signatures that indicated both CMV infection and matching HLA type.

TCRdb processed the reads anew with MiXCR; each CDR3 protein has one entry. The table lists about 130,000 distinct CDR3 sequences, less than 9.5% of them singletons. In this sample, this clonotype turned up many times. The antigen is unknown. Study-wide results and limits: HLA-C-restricted, CMV-specific TCR beta clonotypes were dominant ex vivo. Summed public TCR beta family frequency identified CMV carriers bearing the relevant HLA.

CDR3 length: 12 residues. Germline CDR1 reads DFQATT; CDR2 reads SNEGSKA (reference sequence). V dropped 6 bases and J dropped 4 bases, with 10 bases sitting between them. The sequencing input was PBMCs. This clonotype was obtained from a human donor in good health (CMV status not recorded). Some clones in this sample may be carry-over from other donors' samples. The chain combines TRBV20-1 with TRBJ1-3; TRBD1 might be the D (5 bases). The DNA of the CDR3 is TGCAGTGCGACGGGGGGGGGAAACACCATATATTTT. Translation: CSATGGGNTIYF.